This T cell receptor beta chain was documented in a study of T cell repertoires in cytomegalovirus infection. Study background: Public TCR beta signatures were indicative of both CMV infection and a matching HLA type. Study observations and caveats: CMV-specific TCR beta clonotypes restricted by HLA-C dominated the ex vivo response. Identification of carriers of CMV plus the relevant HLA was performed using cumulative public TCR beta family frequency.

TCRdb analysed the reads with MiXCR anew, one entry per CDR3 protein. Of about 300,000 distinct CDR3 sequences in the sample, about 25% were seen once. V gave up 5 bases and J gave up 6 bases, with 10 bases separating them. Germline V gives CDR1 SEHNR, CDR2 FQNEAQ (reference sequence). The CDR3 runs 12 residues. This clonotype was detected a few times. The antigen is unknown. The sequencing sample was made of PBMCs. This receptor was taken from a human donor in good health (CMV status not recorded). Some clones in this sample may be carry-over from other donors' samples. This sequence joins TRBV7-9 and TRBJ1-2; D is possibly TRBD1 (6 bases). The CDR3 bases are TGTGCCAGCAGCCCCTGGGACAATGGCTACACCTTC. Its protein is CASSPWDNGYTF.